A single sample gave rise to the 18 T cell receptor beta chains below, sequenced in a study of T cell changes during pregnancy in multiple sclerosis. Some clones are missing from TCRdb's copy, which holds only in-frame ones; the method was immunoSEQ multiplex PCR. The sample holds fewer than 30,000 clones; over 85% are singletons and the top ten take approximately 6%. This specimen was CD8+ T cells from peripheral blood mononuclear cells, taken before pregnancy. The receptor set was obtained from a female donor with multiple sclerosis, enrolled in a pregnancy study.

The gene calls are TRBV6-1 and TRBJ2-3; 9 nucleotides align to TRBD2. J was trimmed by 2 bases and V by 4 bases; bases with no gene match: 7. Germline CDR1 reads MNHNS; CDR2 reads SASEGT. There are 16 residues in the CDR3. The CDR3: CASSGSGGRSTDTQYF. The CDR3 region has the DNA TGTGCCAGCAGTGGGAGCGGGGGGCGATCCACAGATACGCAGTATTTT.

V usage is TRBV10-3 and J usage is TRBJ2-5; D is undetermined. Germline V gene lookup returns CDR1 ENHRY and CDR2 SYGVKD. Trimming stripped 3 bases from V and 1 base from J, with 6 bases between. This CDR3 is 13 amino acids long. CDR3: CAISEQIQETQYF. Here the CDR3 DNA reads TGTGCCATCAGTGAACAAATCCAAGAGACCCAGTACTTC.

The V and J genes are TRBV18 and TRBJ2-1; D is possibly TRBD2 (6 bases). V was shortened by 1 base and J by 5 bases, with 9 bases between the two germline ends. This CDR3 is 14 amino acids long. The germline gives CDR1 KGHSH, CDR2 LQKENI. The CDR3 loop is CASSPRGENNEQFF. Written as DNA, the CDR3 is TGTGCCAGCTCACCACGGGGGGAAAACAATGAGCAGTTCTTC.

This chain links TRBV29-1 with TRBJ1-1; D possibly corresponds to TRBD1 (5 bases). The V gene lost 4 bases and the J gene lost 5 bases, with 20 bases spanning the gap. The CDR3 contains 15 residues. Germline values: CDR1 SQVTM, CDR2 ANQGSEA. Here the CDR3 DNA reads TGCAGCGTTGTGGGGGGAATGGGGCTCGGGACTGAAGCTTTCTTT. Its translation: CSVVGGMGLGTEAFF.

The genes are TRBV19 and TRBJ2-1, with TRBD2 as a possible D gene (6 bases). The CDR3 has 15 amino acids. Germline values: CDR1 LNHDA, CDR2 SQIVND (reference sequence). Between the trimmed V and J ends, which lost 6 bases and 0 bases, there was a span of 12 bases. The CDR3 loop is CASSGSPFSYNEQFF. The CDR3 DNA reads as TGTGCCAGTAGCGGGAGCCCTTTCTCCTACAATGAGCAGTTCTTC. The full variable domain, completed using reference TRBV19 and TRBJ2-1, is DGGITQSPKYLFRKEGQNVTLSCEQNLNHDAMYWYRQDPGQGLRLIYYSQIVNDFQKGDIAEGYSVSREKKESFPLTVTSAQKNPTAFYLCASSGSPFSYNEQFFGPGTRLTVL.

The CDR3 protein is CASSPSSYEQYF. CDR3 sequence (DNA): TGTGCCAGCAGCCCGAGCTCCTACGAGCAGTACTTC. The chain is built from TRBV7-6 and TRBJ2-7; D is ambiguous. Per the germline V gene, CDR1 is SGHVS and CDR2 is FNYEAQ. The CDR3 spans 12 residues. Trimming took 5 bases from V and 0 from J, leaving 5 bases between them.

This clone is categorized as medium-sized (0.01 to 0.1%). The CDR3 spells CASRIGQGGINEQFF. The CDR3 DNA sequence: TGTGCCAGCAGAATTGGACAGGGAGGAATCAATGAGCAGTTCTTC. The V call is TRBV27, the J call TRBJ2-1, with 8 bases that match TRBD1. Unmatched junction bases numbered 10, after V lost 6 bases and J lost 6 bases. The CDR3 loop spans 15 amino acids. Germline V gene lookup returns CDR1 MNHEY and CDR2 SMNVEV (reference sequence).

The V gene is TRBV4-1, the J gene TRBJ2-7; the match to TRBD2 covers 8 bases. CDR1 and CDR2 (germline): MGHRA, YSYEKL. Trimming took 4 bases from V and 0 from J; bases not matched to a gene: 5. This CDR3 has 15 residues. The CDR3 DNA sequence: TGCGCCAGCAGCCCTCAGCGGGGGAGCTCCTACGAGCAGTACTTC. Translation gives CASSPQRGSSYEQYF.

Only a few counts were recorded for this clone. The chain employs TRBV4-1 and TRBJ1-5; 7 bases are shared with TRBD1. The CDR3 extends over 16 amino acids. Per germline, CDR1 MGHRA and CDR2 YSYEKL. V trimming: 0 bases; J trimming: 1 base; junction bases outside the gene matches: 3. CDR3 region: CASSQERDRSNQPQHF. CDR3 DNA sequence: TGCGCCAGCAGCCAAGAACGGGACAGAAGCAATCAGCCCCAGCATTTT.

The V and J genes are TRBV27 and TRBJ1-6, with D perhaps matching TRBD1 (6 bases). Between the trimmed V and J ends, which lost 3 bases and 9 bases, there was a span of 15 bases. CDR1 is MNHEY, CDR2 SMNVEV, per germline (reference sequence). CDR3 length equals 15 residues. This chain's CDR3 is CASSLGHPRVSPLHF. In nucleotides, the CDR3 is TGTGCCAGCAGTTTGGGACACCCCCGGGTTTCACCCCTCCACTTT.

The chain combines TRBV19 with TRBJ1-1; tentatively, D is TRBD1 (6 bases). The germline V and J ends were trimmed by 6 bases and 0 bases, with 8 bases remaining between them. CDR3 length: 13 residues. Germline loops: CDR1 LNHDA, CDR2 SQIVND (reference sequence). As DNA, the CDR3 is TGTGCCAGTAGCGACAGGCTGAACACTGAAGCTTTCTTT. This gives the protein CASSDRLNTEAFF. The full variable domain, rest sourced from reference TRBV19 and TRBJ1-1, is DGGITQSPKYLFRKEGQNVTLSCEQNLNHDAMYWYRQDPGQGLRLIYYSQIVNDFQKGDIAEGYSVSREKKESFPLTVTSAQKNPTAFYLCASSDRLNTEAFFGQGTRLTVV.

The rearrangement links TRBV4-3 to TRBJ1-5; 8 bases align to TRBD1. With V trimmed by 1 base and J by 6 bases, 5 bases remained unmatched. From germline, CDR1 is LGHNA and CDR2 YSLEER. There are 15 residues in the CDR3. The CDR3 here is CASSQGQGLGQPQHF. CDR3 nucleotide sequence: TGCGCCAGCAGCCAAGGACAGGGGCTCGGTCAGCCCCAGCATTTT.

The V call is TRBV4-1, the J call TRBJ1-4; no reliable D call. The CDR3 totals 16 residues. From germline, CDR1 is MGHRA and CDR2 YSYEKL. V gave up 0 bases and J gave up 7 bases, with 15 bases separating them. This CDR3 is CASSQDLRVVREKLFF. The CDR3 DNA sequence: TGCGCCAGCAGCCAAGACTTGAGGGTCGTTCGTGAAAAACTGTTTTTT.

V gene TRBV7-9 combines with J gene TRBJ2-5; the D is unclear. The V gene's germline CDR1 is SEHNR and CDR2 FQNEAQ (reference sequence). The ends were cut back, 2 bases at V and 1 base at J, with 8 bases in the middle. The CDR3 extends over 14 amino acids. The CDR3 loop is CASSLWQVQETQYF. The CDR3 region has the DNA TGTGCCAGCAGCTTATGGCAGGTCCAAGAGACCCAGTACTTC.

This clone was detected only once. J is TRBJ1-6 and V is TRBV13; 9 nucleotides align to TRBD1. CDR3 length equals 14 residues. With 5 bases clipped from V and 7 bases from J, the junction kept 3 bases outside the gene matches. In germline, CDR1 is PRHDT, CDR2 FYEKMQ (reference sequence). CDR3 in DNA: TGTGCCAGCAGCCAGGACAGGGGAAATTCACCCCTCCACTTT. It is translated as CASSQDRGNSPLHF.

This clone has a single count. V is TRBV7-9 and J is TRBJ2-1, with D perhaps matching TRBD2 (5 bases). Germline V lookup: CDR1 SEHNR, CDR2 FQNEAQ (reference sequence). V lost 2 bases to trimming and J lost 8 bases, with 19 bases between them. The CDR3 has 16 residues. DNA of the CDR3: TGTGCCAGCAGCTTAAGCAAGACGGGGATACGAGATGAGCAGTTCTTC. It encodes CASSLSKTGIRDEQFF. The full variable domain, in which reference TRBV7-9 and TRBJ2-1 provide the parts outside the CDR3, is DTGVSQNPRHKITKRGQNVTFRCDPISEHNRLYWYRQTLGQGPEFLTYFQNEAQLEKSRLLSDRFSAERPKGSFSTLEIQRTEQGDSAMYLCASSLSKTGIRDEQFFGPGTRLTVL.

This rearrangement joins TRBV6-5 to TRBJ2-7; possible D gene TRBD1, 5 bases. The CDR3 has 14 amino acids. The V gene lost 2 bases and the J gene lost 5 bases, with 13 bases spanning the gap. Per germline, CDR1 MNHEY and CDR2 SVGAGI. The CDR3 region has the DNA TGTGCCAGCAGTTACCAAGGGGCTGTACACGAGCAGTACTTC. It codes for CASSYQGAVHEQYF.

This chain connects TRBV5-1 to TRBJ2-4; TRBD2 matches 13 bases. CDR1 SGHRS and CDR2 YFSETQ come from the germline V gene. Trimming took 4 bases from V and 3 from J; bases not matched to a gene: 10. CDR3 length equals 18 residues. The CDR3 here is CASSHGLAGDFGKNIQYF. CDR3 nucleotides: TGCGCCAGCAGCCACGGACTAGCGGGGGACTTCGGCAAAAACATTCAGTACTTC.